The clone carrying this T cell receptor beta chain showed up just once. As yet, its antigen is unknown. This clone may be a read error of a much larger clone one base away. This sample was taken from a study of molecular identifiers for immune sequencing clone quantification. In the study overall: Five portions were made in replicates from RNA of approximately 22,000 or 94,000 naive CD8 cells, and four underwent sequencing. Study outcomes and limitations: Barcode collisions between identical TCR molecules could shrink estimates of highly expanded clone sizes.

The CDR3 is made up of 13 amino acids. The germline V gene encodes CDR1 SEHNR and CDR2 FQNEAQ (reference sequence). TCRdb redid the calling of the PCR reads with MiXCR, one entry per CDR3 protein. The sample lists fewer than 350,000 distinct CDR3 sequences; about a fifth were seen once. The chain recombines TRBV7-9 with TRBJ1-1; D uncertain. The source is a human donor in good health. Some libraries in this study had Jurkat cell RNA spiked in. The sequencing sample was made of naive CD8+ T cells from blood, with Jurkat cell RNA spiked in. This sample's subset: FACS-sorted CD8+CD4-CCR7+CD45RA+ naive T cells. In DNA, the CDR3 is TGTGCCAACAGCTCCCGGGGGAACACTGAAGCTTTCTTT. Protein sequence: CANSSRGNTEAFF.